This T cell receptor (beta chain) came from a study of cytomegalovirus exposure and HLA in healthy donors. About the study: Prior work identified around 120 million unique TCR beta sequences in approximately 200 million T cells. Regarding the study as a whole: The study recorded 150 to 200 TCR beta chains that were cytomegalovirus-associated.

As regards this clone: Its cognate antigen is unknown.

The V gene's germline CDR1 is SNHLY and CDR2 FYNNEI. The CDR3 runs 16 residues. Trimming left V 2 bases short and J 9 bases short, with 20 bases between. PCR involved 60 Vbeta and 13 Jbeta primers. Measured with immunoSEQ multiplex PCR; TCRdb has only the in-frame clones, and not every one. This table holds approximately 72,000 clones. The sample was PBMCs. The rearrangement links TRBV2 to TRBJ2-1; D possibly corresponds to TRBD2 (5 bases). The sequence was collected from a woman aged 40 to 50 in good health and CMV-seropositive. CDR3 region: CASSEPPTARGLEQFF. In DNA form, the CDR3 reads TGTGCCAGCAGTGAACCACCAACCGCTAGAGGGCTTGAGCAGTTCTTC.